This is a list of T cell receptor beta chains from one sample in a study of identical twins. TCRdb used MiXCR to reprocess the 5' RACE reads, holding one entry per CDR3 protein. The table lists around 500,000 distinct CDR3 sequences, 13% to 15% of them singletons. These sequences were also reported in another study, on yellow fever vaccine responses in identical twins.

The sequencing sample was made of CD4+ T cells sorted from blood. These receptors were obtained from a woman in her late teens or twenties in good health. Both conserved end residues are part of each CDR3. The order of the fields is clone size, D gene, J gene, V gene, CDR3 DNA, CDR3 protein. D genes are given only for firm matches. The listing skips clone size in some rows; elsewhere it reads once, few, many or a size class.

clone_size: .; d_call: .; j_call: TRBJ1-2; v_call: TRBV6-5; cdr3_nt: TGTGCCAGCAACGGAAACTATGGCTACACCTTC; cdr3_aa: CASNGNYGYTF
clone_size: .; d_call: TRBD2; j_call: TRBJ2-2; v_call: TRBV10-3; cdr3_nt: TGTGCCATCAGTGGAGGCGGGAGATACACCGGGGAGCTGTTTTTT; cdr3_aa: CAISGGGRYTGELFF
clone_size: few; d_call: .; j_call: TRBJ2-7; v_call: TRBV3-1; cdr3_nt: TGTGCCAGCAGCCTCGCCGGGACAATCTACGAGCAGTACTTC; cdr3_aa: CASSLAGTIYEQYF
clone_size: .; d_call: .; j_call: TRBJ2-3; v_call: TRBV12-3/TRBV12-4; cdr3_nt: TGTGCCAGCAGTTTATCCGCGCCGCCCTACGATACGCAGTATTTT; cdr3_aa: CASSLSAPPYDTQYF
clone_size: few; d_call: .; j_call: TRBJ2-5; v_call: TRBV5-1; cdr3_nt: TGCGCCAGCAGCTTGGCACCGGGGAGACAGGAGACCCAGTACTTC; cdr3_aa: CASSLAPGRQETQYF
clone_size: .; d_call: TRBD2; j_call: TRBJ2-3; v_call: TRBV6-1; cdr3_nt: TGTGCCAGCAGTGTGGACGGCGGGGGGGCCCCAGATACGCAGTATTTT; cdr3_aa: CASSVDGGGAPDTQYF
clone_size: .; d_call: .; j_call: TRBJ2-2; v_call: TRBV7-7; cdr3_nt: TGTGCTAGCAGCTCTACTTTAGGCGTTCCCGGGGAGCTGTTTTTT; cdr3_aa: CASSSTLGVPGELFF
clone_size: .; d_call: TRBD2; j_call: TRBJ2-4; v_call: TRBV6-1; cdr3_nt: TGTGCCAGCAGTGAAGGGAGGGGAGGGAACATTCAGTACTTC; cdr3_aa: CASSEGRGGNIQYF
clone_size: .; d_call: TRBD2; j_call: TRBJ2-2; v_call: TRBV7-2; cdr3_nt: TGTGCCAGCAGCTCCGGCGTAGCGGGAGTATCCGGGGAGCTGTTTTTT; cdr3_aa: CASSSGVAGVSGELFF
clone_size: .; d_call: .; j_call: TRBJ2-4; v_call: TRBV20-1; cdr3_nt: TGCTGTGCTAGAGATCTCGACAGGTCGGGGGCCAAAAACATTCAGTACTTC; cdr3_aa: CCARDLDRSGAKNIQYF
clone_size: many; d_call: TRBD2; j_call: TRBJ2-1; v_call: TRBV29-1; cdr3_nt: TGCAGCGTTGAAGGGGGTCTCGGGGGGGCGCACAATGAGCAGTTCTTC; cdr3_aa: CSVEGGLGGAHNEQFF
clone_size: many; d_call: TRBD2; j_call: TRBJ2-1; v_call: TRBV5-1; cdr3_nt: TGCGCCAGCAGCGTGACTAGCGGGATCGCCTACAATGAGCAGTTCTTC; cdr3_aa: CASSVTSGIAYNEQFF
clone_size: few; d_call: .; j_call: TRBJ2-6; v_call: TRBV12-3/TRBV12-4; cdr3_nt: TGTGCCAGCAGTCCCCTGGCTAGCCTTAACGTCCTGACTTTC; cdr3_aa: CASSPLASLNVLTF
clone_size: few; d_call: TRBD2; j_call: TRBJ2-3; v_call: TRBV9; cdr3_nt: TGTGCCAGCAGCGTAGATGCGGGAGGGAGTACAGATACGCAGTATTTT; cdr3_aa: CASSVDAGGSTDTQYF
clone_size: few; d_call: TRBD1; j_call: TRBJ2-7; v_call: TRBV10-3; cdr3_nt: TGTGCCACCCGGACAGGGGGCTCCTACGAGCAGTACTTC; cdr3_aa: CATRTGGSYEQYF
clone_size: few; d_call: TRBD2; j_call: TRBJ2-2; v_call: TRBV6-2/TRBV6-3; cdr3_nt: TGTGCCAGCAGGGGGACTAGCGGGAAAGTATTGACCGGGGAGCTGTTTTTT; cdr3_aa: CASRGTSGKVLTGELFF
clone_size: .; d_call: .; j_call: TRBJ2-7; v_call: TRBV7-9; cdr3_nt: TGTGCCAGCAGCCGCCCTACGGGGAGAGGAGTCGAGCAGTACTTC; cdr3_aa: CASSRPTGRGVEQYF
clone_size: .; d_call: .; j_call: TRBJ2-1; v_call: TRBV24-1; cdr3_nt: TGTGCCACCAGTGACCGCGGGACGGCCTACAATGAGCAGTTCTTC; cdr3_aa: CATSDRGTAYNEQFF
clone_size: .; d_call: .; j_call: TRBJ2-1; v_call: TRBV6-5; cdr3_nt: TGTGCCAGCAGTTACACCAGGGTTGGGTATGAGCAGTTCTTC; cdr3_aa: CASSYTRVGYEQFF
clone_size: .; d_call: TRBD2; j_call: TRBJ2-7; v_call: TRBV18; cdr3_nt: TGTGCCAGCTCACCACCGGGACTAGCGGGAGGAATCGAGCAGTACTTC; cdr3_aa: CASSPPGLAGGIEQYF
clone_size: few; d_call: TRBD2; j_call: TRBJ2-1; v_call: TRBV2; cdr3_nt: TGTGCCAGCACCCCCGGTAGCGGGCGAAGCTCCTACAATGAGCAGTTCTTC; cdr3_aa: CASTPGSGRSSYNEQFF
clone_size: .; d_call: TRBD2; j_call: TRBJ2-3; v_call: TRBV27; cdr3_nt: TGTGCCAGCGGTAGAGGACTAGCGGGGGCAGATACGCAGTATTTT; cdr3_aa: CASGRGLAGADTQYF
clone_size: many; d_call: .; j_call: TRBJ1-1; v_call: TRBV10-3; cdr3_nt: TGTGCCATCAGTGAGTCATCCCGCCAGGAAGCTTTCTTT; cdr3_aa: CAISESSRQEAFF
clone_size: .; d_call: .; j_call: TRBJ2-3; v_call: TRBV6-5; cdr3_nt: TGTGCCAGCAGTTCGGAGGGCGGCAATACGCAGTATTTT; cdr3_aa: CASSSEGGNTQYF
clone_size: .; d_call: TRBD1; j_call: TRBJ2-1; v_call: TRBV5-8; cdr3_nt: TGTGCCAGCAGACGGGACAGGGTGGGGGAGCAGTTCTTC; cdr3_aa: CASRRDRVGEQFF
clone_size: few; d_call: .; j_call: TRBJ2-2; v_call: TRBV6-4; cdr3_nt: TGTGCCAGCTCGAACAGGGCGGGCGCCGGGGAGCTGTTTTTT; cdr3_aa: CASSNRAGAGELFF
clone_size: .; d_call: .; j_call: TRBJ2-7; v_call: TRBV21-1; cdr3_nt: TGTGCCAGCAGCAGAGGACTAGCGGGTTCTTCCTACGAGCAGTACTTC; cdr3_aa: CASSRGLAGSSYEQYF
clone_size: .; d_call: TRBD1; j_call: TRBJ1-5; v_call: TRBV6-1; cdr3_nt: TGTGCCAGCAGTGAAGTTCTCCCAGGGGGACAGCCCCAGCATTTT; cdr3_aa: CASSEVLPGGQPQHF
clone_size: few; d_call: .; j_call: TRBJ2-1; v_call: TRBV4-2; cdr3_nt: TGTGCCAGCAGCCAAGACCAGGATGAGCAGTTCTTC; cdr3_aa: CASSQDQDEQFF
clone_size: .; d_call: .; j_call: TRBJ1-4; v_call: TRBV7-6; cdr3_nt: TGTGCCAGCAGCCCAGGTTGGGCCGGTAATGAAAAACTGTTTTTT; cdr3_aa: CASSPGWAGNEKLFF
clone_size: many; d_call: .; j_call: TRBJ2-1; v_call: TRBV29-1; cdr3_nt: TGCAGCGTTGAGACAGCGGGTTCCTCCTACAATGAGCAGTTCTTC; cdr3_aa: CSVETAGSSYNEQFF
clone_size: .; d_call: TRBD2; j_call: TRBJ2-5; v_call: TRBV29-1; cdr3_nt: TGCAGCGTCGCACTAGCGGGGGGGCCTGAGACCCAGTACTTC; cdr3_aa: CSVALAGGPETQYF
clone_size: .; d_call: .; j_call: TRBJ2-5; v_call: TRBV20-1; cdr3_nt: TGCAGTGCTCCGAGGACCGCTCAAGAGACCCAGTACTTC; cdr3_aa: CSAPRTAQETQYF
clone_size: few; d_call: .; j_call: TRBJ2-5; v_call: TRBV5-1; cdr3_nt: TGCGCCAGCAGTTATACGGAGACCCAGTACTTC; cdr3_aa: CASSYTETQYF
clone_size: .; d_call: .; j_call: TRBJ1-6; v_call: TRBV5-6; cdr3_nt: TGTGCCAGCAGCTCCGGACTCCATTCACCCCTCCACTTT; cdr3_aa: CASSSGLHSPLHF
clone_size: .; d_call: .; j_call: TRBJ2-2; v_call: TRBV5-6; cdr3_nt: TGTGCCAGCAGCTTGGTGAAGTTCCGGGAGCTGTTTTTT; cdr3_aa: CASSLVKFRELFF
clone_size: many; d_call: .; j_call: TRBJ2-1; v_call: TRBV10-3; cdr3_nt: TGTGCCATCAGTAGAGGGAATGAGCAGTTCTTC; cdr3_aa: CAISRGNEQFF
clone_size: .; d_call: TRBD1; j_call: TRBJ2-7; v_call: TRBV19; cdr3_nt: TGTGCCAGTAGTATCCGAAGACAGGGGTACGAGCAGTACTTC; cdr3_aa: CASSIRRQGYEQYF
clone_size: few; d_call: .; j_call: TRBJ2-2; v_call: TRBV4-2; cdr3_nt: TGTGCCAGCAGCCAAGGGGGAGGAGGCACCGGGGAGCTGTTTTTT; cdr3_aa: CASSQGGGGTGELFF
clone_size: many; d_call: TRBD2; j_call: TRBJ2-2; v_call: TRBV12-3/TRBV12-4; cdr3_nt: TGTGCCAGCAGCAAAGGACTAGCGGGGGGCACCGGGGAGCTGTTTTTT; cdr3_aa: CASSKGLAGGTGELFF
clone_size: .; d_call: .; j_call: TRBJ2-1; v_call: TRBV12-3/TRBV12-4; cdr3_nt: TGTGCCAGCATCTCTCCGGGACCGGACAATGAGCAGTTCTTC; cdr3_aa: CASISPGPDNEQFF
clone_size: few; d_call: TRBD1; j_call: TRBJ2-3; v_call: TRBV7-9; cdr3_nt: TGTGCCAGCAGCGTAACAGGGGGCGAAGCAGATACGCAGTATTTT; cdr3_aa: CASSVTGGEADTQYF
clone_size: .; d_call: .; j_call: TRBJ2-5; v_call: TRBV20-1; cdr3_nt: TGCAGTGCTAGACCCGGGACAATCGAGACCCAGTACTTC; cdr3_aa: CSARPGTIETQYF
clone_size: few; d_call: .; j_call: TRBJ1-3; v_call: TRBV5-1; cdr3_nt: TGCGCCTCCTCCTCGGGGTCCGCTGGAAACACCATATATTTT; cdr3_aa: CASSSGSAGNTIYF